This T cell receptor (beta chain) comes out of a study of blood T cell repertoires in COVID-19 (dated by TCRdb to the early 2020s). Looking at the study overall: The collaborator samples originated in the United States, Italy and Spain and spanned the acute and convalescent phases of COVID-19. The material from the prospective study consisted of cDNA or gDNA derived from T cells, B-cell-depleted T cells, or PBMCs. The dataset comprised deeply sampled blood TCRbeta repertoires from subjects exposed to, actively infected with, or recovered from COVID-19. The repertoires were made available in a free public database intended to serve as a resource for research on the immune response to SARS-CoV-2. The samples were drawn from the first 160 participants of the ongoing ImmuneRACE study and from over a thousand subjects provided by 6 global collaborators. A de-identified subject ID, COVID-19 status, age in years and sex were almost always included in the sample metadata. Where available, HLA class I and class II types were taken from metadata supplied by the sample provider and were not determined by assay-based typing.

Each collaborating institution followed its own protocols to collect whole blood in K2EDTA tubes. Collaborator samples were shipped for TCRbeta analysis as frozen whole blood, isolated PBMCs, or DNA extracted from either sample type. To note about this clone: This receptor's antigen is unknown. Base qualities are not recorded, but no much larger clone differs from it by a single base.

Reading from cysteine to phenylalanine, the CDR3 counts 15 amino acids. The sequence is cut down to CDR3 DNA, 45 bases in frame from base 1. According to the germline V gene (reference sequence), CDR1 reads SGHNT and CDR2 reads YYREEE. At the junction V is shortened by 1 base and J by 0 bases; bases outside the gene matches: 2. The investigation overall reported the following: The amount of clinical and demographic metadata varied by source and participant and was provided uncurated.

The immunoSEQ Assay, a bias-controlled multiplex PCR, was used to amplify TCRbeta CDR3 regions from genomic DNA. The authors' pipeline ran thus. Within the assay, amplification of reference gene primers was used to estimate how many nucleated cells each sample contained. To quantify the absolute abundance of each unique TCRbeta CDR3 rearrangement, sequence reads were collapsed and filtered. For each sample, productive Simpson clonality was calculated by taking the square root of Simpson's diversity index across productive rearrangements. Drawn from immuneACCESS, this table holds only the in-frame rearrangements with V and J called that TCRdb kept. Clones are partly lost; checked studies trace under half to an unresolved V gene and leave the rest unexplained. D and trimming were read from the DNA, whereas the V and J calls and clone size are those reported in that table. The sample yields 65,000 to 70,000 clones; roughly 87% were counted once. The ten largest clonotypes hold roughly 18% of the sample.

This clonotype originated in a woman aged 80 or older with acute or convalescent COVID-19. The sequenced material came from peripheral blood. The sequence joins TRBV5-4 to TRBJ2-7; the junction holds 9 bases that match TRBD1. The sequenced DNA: TGTGCCAGCAGCTTGAGGGACAGGGCCTCCTACGAGCAGTACTTC. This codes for CASSLRDRASYEQYF.